Presented here are 10 T cell receptor beta chains from one specimen sequenced in a study of T cell responses to AZD1222 COVID-19 vaccine. Sequencing used immunoSEQ multiplex PCR; TCRdb keeps in-frame clones, though not all of them. The sample holds 130,000 to 150,000 clones, under 95% seen once. The starting material was peripheral blood, obtained on day 0 of AZD1222 vaccination. The receptors were gathered from an adult in good health.

The V call is TRBV3-1 (or the pseudogene TRBV3-2), the J call TRBJ1-6; perhaps TRBD1 as D (5 bases). Trimming took off 1 base at V and 8 bases at J, with 12 bases between the two ends. Germline V CDR1 and CDR2: LGHDT, YNNKEL (reference sequence). This CDR3 region has 15 residues. The CDR3 sequence: CASSQARKGDSPLHF. CDR3 nucleotides: TGTGCCAGCAGCCAAGCCCGGAAAGGGGATTCACCCCTCCACTTT.

The rearrangement uses TRBV28 and TRBJ2-7; TRBD2 might be the D (7 bases). V dropped 7 bases and J dropped 4 bases, with 17 bases sitting between them. CDR1 is MDHEN, CDR2 SYDVKM, per germline. This CDR3 comprises 14 residues. For the CDR3, the DNA is TGTGCCAGCACCATGGGAGGGGGAGCTTACGAGCAGTACTTC. Amino acid sequence: CASTMGGGAYEQYF.

J is TRBJ1-5 and V is TRBV5-6; D might be TRBD1 (5 bases). Deletions cut 0 bases from V and 7 bases from J, with 11 bases between. The CDR3 is 14 residues long. Per germline, CDR1 SGHDT and CDR2 YYEEEE. CDR3 region: CASSLGGARQPQHF. For the CDR3, the DNA is TGTGCCAGCAGCTTGGGCGGGGCTCGGCAGCCCCAGCATTTT.

The chain joins TRBV14 to TRBJ1-2; D call uncertain. The CDR3 extends over 14 amino acids. Germline V gene data show CDR1 as SGHDN and CDR2 as FVKESK. Trimming cost V 1 base and J 6 bases, with 12 bases left between them. The CDR3 protein is CASSQATWNDGYTF. CDR3 nucleotide sequence: TGTGCCAGCAGCCAAGCCACATGGAATGATGGCTACACCTTC.

The chain's CDR3 is CASSLFGGTEAFF. The DNA of the CDR3 is TGCGCCAGCAGCTTGTTCGGAGGGACTGAAGCTTTCTTT. V and J are TRBV5-1 and TRBJ1-1; no clear D gene. V lost 1 base to trimming and J lost 5 bases, with 9 bases between them. This CDR3 contains 13 residues. Germline lookup yields CDR1 SGHRS and CDR2 YFSETQ.

This clone was seen only a few times. The genes are TRBV7-3 and TRBJ2-3, with a possible D match to TRBD2 (6 bases). Germline V gene data show CDR1 as SGHTA and CDR2 as FQGTGA. The CDR3 runs 15 residues. Trimming took off 2 bases at V and 2 bases at J, with 11 bases between the two ends. The CDR3 DNA sequence: TGTGCCAGCAGCTTATGGGGCGGGGCCACAGATACGCAGTATTTT. It is translated as CASSLWGGATDTQYF.

V usage is TRBV5-1 and J usage is TRBJ1-2; a weak D match, TRBD1 (6 bases). This CDR3 has 13 residues. Germline V gene lookup returns CDR1 SGHRS and CDR2 YFSETQ. V lost 1 base and J 7 bases, leaving 11 bases between the germline ends. The CDR3 is CASSLIPGVGYTF. CDR3 DNA: TGCGCCAGCAGCTTGATTCCAGGGGTTGGCTACACCTTC.

The rearrangement uses TRBV5-1 and TRBJ1-2; D uncertain. The CDR3 loop spans 17 amino acids. Trimming cost V 1 base and J 1 base, with 17 bases left between them. In germline, CDR1 is SGHRS, CDR2 YFSETQ. In DNA form, the CDR3 reads TGCGCCAGCAGCTTGTATATCAGTTCCACCGATAACTATGGCTACACCTTC. It encodes CASSLYISSTDNYGYTF.

This clone was counted once. The chain carries TRBV27 and TRBJ2-3; D assignment may be TRBD1 or TRBD2 (5 bases each). Looked up from germline, CDR1 is MNHEY and CDR2 is SMNVEV (reference sequence). This CDR3 spans 17 amino acids. V shed 6 bases and J shed 0 bases, with 19 bases lying between them. This CDR3 reads CASSPPQGRRSTDTQYF. The CDR3, as DNA: TGTGCCAGCAGCCCCCCGCAGGGCCGGAGGAGCACAGATACGCAGTATTTT.

A note on this clone: The conserved phenylalanine or tryptophan is not found at the CDR3 terminus, so this likely reflects a read error. It is unclear where the CDR3 begins or ends on the DNA, so no DNA is shown, and the CDR3 is as TCRdb lists it. J is TRBJ1-4 and V is TRBV2. CDR1 is SNHLY, CDR2 FYNNEI, per germline. The CDR3 contains 11 residues when both ends are counted. The CDR3 loop is CATYVRGAFFC.